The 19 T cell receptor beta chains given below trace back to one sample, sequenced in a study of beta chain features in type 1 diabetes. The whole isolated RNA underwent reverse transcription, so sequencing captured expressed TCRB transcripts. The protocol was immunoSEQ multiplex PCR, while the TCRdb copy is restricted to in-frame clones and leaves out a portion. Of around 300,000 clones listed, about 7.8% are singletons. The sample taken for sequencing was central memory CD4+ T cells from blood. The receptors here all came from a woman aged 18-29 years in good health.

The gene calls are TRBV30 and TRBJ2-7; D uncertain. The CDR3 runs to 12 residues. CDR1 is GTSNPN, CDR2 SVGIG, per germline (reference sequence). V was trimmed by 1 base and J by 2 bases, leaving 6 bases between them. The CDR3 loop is CAWSALPYEQYF. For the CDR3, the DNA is TGTGCCTGGAGTGCCTTACCCTACGAGCAGTACTTC.

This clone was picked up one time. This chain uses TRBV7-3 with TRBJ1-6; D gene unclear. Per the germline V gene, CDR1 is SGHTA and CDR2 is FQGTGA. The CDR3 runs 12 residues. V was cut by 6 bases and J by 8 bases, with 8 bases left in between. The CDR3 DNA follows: TGTGCCAGCAGTGTGGCGGATTCACCCCTCCACTTT. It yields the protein CASSVADSPLHF.

CDR3 sequence reads: CASSSHRDYEQYF. CDR3 nucleotide sequence: TGTGCCAGCAGTTCCCACAGGGACTACGAGCAGTACTTC. J is TRBJ2-7 and V is TRBV27; D perhaps matches TRBD1 (6 bases). CDR3 length: 13 residues. Germline V lookup: CDR1 MNHEY, CDR2 SMNVEV (reference sequence). Trimming took 4 bases from V and 3 from J, leaving 10 bases between them.

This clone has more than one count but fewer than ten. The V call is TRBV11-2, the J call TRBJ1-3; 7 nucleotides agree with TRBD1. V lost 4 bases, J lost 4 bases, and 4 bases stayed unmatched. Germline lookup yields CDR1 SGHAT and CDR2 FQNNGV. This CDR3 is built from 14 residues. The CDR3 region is CASSYGTEGNTIYF. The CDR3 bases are TGTGCCAGCAGCTACGGGACAGAGGGAAACACCATATATTTT. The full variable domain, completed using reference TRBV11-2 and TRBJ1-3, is EAGVAQSPRYKIIEKRQSVAFWCNPISGHATLYWYQQILGQGPKLLIQFQNNGVVDDSQLPKDRFSAERLKGVDSTLKIQPAKLEDSAVYLCASSYGTEGNTIYFGEGSWLTVV.

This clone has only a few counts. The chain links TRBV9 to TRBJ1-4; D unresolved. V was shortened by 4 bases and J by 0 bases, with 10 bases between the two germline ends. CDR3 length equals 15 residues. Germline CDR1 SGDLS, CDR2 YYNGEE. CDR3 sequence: CASSIQPTTNEKLFF. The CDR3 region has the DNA TGTGCCAGCAGCATCCAACCTACAACTAATGAAAAACTGTTTTTT.

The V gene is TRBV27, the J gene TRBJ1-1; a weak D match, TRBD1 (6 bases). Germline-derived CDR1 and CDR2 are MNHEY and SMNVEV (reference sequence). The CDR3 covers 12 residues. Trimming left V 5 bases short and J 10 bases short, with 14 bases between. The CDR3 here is CASSQIRGGAFF. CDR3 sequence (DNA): TGTGCCAGCAGTCAAATCCGAGGGGGAGCTTTCTTT.

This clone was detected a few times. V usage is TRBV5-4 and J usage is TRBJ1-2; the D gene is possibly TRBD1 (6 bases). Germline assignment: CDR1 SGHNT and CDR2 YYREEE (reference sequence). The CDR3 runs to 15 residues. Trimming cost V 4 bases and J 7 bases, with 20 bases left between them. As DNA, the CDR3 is TGTGCCAGCAGCCAAGTTGCAAGGGGGGCCGGTGGCTACACCTTC. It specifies CASSQVARGAGGYTF. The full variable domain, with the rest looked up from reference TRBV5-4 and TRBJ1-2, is ETGVTQSPTHLIKTRGQQVTLRCSSQSGHNTVSWYQQALGQGPQFIFQYYREEENGRGNFPPRFSGLQFPNYSSELNVNALELDDSALYLCASSQVARGAGGYTFGSGTRLTVV.

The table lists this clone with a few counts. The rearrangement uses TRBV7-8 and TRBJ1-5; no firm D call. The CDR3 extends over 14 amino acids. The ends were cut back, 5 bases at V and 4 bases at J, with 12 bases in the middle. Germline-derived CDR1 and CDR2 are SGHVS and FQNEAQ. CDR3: CASSLNSGNQPQHF. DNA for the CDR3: TGTGCCAGCAGCCTTAACTCCGGGAATCAGCCCCAGCATTTT.

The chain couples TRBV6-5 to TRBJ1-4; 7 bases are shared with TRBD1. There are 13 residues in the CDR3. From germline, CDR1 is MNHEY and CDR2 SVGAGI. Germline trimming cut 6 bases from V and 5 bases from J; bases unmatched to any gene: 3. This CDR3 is CASRKGANEKLFF. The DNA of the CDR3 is TGTGCCAGCAGGAAGGGGGCGAATGAAAAACTGTTTTTT.

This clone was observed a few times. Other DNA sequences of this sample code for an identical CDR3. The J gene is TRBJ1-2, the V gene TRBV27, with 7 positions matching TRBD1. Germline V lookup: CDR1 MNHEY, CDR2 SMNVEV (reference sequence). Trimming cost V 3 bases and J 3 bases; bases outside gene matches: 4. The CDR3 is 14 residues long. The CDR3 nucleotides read TGTGCCAGCAGTTTTGGGCAGGGGGACTATGGCTACACCTTC. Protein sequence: CASSFGQGDYGYTF.

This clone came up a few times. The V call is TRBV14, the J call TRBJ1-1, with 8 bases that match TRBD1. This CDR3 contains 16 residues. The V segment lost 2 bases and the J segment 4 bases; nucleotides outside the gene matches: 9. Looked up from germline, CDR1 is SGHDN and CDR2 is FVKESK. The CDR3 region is CASSQFQGAGGTEAFF. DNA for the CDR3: TGTGCCAGCAGCCAATTTCAGGGGGCAGGGGGCACTGAAGCTTTCTTT.

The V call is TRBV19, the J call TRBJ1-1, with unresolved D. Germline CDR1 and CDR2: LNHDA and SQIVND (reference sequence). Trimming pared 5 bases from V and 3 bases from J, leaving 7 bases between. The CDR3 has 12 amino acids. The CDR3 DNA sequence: TGTGCCAGTAGTCTTGAATACACTGAAGCTTTCTTT. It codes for CASSLEYTEAFF.

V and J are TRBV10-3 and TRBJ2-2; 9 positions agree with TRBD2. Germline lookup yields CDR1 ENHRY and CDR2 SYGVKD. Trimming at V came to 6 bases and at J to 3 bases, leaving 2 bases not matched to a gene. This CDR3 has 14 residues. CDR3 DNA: TGTGCCATCAGGGCTAGCGGGGACACCGGGGAGCTGTTTTTT. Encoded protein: CAIRASGDTGELFF.

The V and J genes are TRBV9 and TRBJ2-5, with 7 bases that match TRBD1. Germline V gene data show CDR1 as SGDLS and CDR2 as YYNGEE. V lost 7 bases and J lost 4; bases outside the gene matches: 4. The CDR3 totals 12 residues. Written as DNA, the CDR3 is TGTGCCAGCTCAAGGACAGGAGAGACCCAGTACTTC. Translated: CASSRTGETQYF.

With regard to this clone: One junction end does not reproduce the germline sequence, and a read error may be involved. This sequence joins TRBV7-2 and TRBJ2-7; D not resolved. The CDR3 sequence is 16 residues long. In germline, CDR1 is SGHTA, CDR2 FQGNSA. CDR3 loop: CASSQEAILRSDEQYF. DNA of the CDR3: TGCGCCAGCAGCCAAGAAGCCATTCTAAGATCGGACGAGCAGTACTTC.

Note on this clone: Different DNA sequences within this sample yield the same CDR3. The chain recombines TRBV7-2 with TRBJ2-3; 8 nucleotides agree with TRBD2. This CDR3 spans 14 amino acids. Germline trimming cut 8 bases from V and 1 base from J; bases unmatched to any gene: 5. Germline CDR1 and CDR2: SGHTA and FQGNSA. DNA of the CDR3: TGTGCCAGCTCAAGAGCGGGGGGCACAGATACGCAGTATTTT. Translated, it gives CASSRAGGTDTQYF.

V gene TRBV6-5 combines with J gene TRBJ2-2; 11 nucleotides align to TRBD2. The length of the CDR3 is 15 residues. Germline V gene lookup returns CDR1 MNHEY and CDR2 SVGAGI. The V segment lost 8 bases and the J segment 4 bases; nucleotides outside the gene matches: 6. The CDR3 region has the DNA TGTGCCAGCCGTCTAGCGGGGGGTCTCACCGGGGAGCTGTTTTTT. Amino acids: CASRLAGGLTGELFF.

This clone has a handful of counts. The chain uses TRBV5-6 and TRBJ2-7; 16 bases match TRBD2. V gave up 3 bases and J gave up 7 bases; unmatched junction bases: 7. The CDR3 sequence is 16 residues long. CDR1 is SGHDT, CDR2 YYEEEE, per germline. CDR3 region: CASSSQPGLAGGEQYF. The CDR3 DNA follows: TGTGCCAGCAGCTCCCAACCGGGACTAGCGGGGGGGGAGCAGTACTTC.

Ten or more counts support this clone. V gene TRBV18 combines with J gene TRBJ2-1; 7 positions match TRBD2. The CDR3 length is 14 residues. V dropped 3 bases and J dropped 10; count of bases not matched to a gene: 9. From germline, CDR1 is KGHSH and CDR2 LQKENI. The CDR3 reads CASSPTTAGVEQFF. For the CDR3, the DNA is TGTGCCAGCTCACCGACGACTGCGGGAGTCGAGCAGTTCTTC. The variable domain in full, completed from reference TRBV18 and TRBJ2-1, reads NAGVMQNPRHLVRRRGQEARLRCSPMKGHSHVYWYRQLPEEGLKFMVYLQKENIIDESGMPKERFSAEFPKEGPSILRIQQVVRGDSAAYFCASSPTTAGVEQFFGPGTRLTVL.